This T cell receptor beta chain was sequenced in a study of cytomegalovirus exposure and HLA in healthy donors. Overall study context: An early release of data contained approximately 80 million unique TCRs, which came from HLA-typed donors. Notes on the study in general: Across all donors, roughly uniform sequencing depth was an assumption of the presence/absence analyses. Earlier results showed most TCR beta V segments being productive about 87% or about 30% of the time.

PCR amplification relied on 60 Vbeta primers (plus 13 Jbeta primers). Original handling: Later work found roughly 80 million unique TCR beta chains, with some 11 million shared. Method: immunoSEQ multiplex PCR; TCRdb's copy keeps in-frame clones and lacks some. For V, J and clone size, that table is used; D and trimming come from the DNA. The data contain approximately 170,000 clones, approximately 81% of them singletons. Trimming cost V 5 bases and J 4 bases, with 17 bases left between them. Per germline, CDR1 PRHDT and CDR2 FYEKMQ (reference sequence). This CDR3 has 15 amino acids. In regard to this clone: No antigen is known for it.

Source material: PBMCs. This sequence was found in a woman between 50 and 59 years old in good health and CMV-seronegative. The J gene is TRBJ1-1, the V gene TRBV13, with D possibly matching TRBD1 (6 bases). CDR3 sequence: CASSPSSGEGTEAFF. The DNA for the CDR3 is TGTGCCAGCAGCCCGTCGTCAGGGGAGGGCACTGAAGCTTTCTTT.